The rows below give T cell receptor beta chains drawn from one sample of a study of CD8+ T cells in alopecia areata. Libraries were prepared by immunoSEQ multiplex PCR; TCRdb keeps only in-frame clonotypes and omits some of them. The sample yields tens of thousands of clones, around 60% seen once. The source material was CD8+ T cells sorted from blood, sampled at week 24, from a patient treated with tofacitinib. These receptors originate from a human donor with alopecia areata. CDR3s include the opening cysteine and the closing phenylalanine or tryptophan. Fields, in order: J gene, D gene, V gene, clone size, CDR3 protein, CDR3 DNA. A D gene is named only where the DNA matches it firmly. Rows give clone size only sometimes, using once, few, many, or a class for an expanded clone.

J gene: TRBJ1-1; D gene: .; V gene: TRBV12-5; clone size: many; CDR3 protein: CASGLSVNTEAFF; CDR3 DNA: TGTGCTAGTGGTTTGTCAGTGAACACTGAAGCTTTCTTT
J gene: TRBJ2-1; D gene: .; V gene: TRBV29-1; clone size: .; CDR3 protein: CSVEAGEVYNEQFF; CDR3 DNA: TGCAGCGTTGAAGCAGGGGAGGTCTACAATGAGCAGTTCTTC
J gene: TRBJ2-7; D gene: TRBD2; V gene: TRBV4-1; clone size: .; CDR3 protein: CASSQGPIPSGHYEQYF; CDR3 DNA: TGCGCCAGCAGCCAAGGCCCCATACCTAGCGGGCATTACGAGCAGTACTTC
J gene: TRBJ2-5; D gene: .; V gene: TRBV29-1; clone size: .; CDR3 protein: CSVGRTNEETQYF; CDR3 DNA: TGCAGCGTTGGGAGGACAAATGAAGAGACCCAGTACTTC
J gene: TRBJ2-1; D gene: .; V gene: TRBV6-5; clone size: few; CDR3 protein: CASSPFFSPGNEQFF; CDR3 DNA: TGTGCCAGCAGTCCCTTTTTCTCCCCCGGCAATGAGCAGTTCTTC
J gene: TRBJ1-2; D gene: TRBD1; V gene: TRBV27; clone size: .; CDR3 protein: CASKNRGRYGYTF; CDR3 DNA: TGTGCCAGCAAAAACAGGGGACGCTATGGCTACACCTTC
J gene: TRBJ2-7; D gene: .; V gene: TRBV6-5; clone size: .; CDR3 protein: CASQGGSYEQYF; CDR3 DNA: TGTGCCAGTCAGGGGGGCTCCTACGAGCAGTACTTC
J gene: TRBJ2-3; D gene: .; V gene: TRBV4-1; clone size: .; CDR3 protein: CASSQPSDTQYF; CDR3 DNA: TGCGCCAGCAGCCAGCCTTCAGATACGCAGTATTTT
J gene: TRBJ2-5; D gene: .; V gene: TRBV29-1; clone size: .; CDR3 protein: CSVNGGHLETQYF; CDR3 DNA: TGCAGCGTTAATGGGGGACACTTAGAGACCCAGTACTTC
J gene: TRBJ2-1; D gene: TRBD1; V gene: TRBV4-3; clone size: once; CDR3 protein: CASSQDGTAPYNEQFF; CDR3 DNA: TGCGCCAGCAGCCAAGATGGGACAGCACCCTACAATGAGCAGTTCTTC
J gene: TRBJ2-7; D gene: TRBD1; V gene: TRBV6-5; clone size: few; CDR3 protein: CASSYGTGLNEQYF; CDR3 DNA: TGTGCCAGCAGTTACGGGACAGGGCTGAACGAGCAGTACTTC
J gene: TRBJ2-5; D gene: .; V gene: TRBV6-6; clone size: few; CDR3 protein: CASSYSKGSLETQYF; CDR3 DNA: TGTGCCAGCAGTTACTCGAAGGGCAGCTTGGAGACCCAGTACTTC